This TCR beta chain was sequenced during a study of control samples from healthy donors and cancer patients. TCRdb's copy holds only in-frame clones and misses some; the assay was immunoSEQ multiplex PCR. This table holds approximately 79,000 clones, 89% found once. The germline V gene encodes CDR1 LNHDA and CDR2 SQIVND (reference sequence). This CDR3 comprises 13 residues. V was pared by 6 bases and J by 2 bases, with 2 bases of the junction left unmatched. The sample comprised blood. The V gene is TRBV19, the J gene TRBJ1-2, with TRBD1 identical over 8 bases. The receptor was isolated from a man aged 50 to 59 in good health. CDR3 region: CASSTGGNYGYTF. The DNA of the CDR3 is TGTGCCAGTAGCACAGGGGGGAACTATGGCTACACCTTC.